This T cell receptor beta chain was profiled in a study of T cell changes during pregnancy in multiple sclerosis. Assay: immunoSEQ multiplex PCR; the TCRdb copy retains only in-frame clones and omits some. In the table there are about 75,000 clones, 94% of which are singletons. The table lists this clone with a count of one. The CDR3 runs 15 residues. From germline, CDR1 is LNHDA and CDR2 SQIVND (reference sequence). Trimming stripped 3 bases from V and 2 bases from J, with 8 bases between. The clonotype comes from a female donor with multiple sclerosis, enrolled in a pregnancy study. The specimen comprised CD4+ T cells from peripheral blood mononuclear cells, sampled after pregnancy. The chain uses TRBV19 and TRBJ2-6; possible D gene TRBD1, 5 bases. CDR3 coding DNA: TGTGCCAGTAGTATCTCAGGGCCTGGGGCCAACGTCCTGACTTTC. The encoded protein is CASSISGPGANVLTF.